Described below is a single T cell receptor (beta chain) sequence and its context. Its antigen is currently unknown. A single base separates this from a much larger clone, so it may be a read error. The CDR3 runs to 15 residues. CDR1 MDHEN and CDR2 SYDVKM come from the germline V gene. The iRepertoire nested amplicon-rescue multiplex PCR amplified TCR alpha and beta CDR3s from RNA. TCRdb re-called the multiplex PCR reads with MiXCR, one entry per CDR3 protein. Of around 390,000 distinct CDR3 sequences in the sample, roughly two fifths were seen once. The data were taken from a study of glioma-infiltrating T cells. Findings of the study overall: Signature shared blood CDR3 motifs were enriched in low-divergence and depleted in high-divergence patients. Non-neoplastic patients had below-expected tissue-blood divergence, while all gliomas exceeded expectation. Tissue and blood shared very few CDR3 sequences.

This clonotype originated in a human donor with low-grade glioma or glioblastoma, undergoing nonglioma brain surgery, or in good health (not recorded which). The chain is built from TRBV28 and TRBJ1-4; D gene unclear. Sequenced input: glioma tissue, nonneoplastic brain tissue, or PBMCs (not recorded which). DNA of the CDR3: TGTGCCAGCAGCACCCTCCGAGTTCTTAATAAAAAACTGTTTTTT. Translating it yields CASSTLRVLNKKLFF.